This TCR beta chain was profiled in a study of shared clonotypes between healthy human individuals (dated by TCRdb to about 2020). About the study as a whole: The cohort included three men and a couple of women between 18 and 49 years of age. For each donor, CD4 naive and CD4 memory were each run on three plates, CD8 naive on two plates, and CD8 memory on one plate. Blood TCR repertoires of five healthy adults were deeply sequenced to estimate repertoire size and the extent of clonotype sharing between individuals. To increase sequencing depth and limit assay-specific biases, different laboratories used diverse techniques to prepare libraries and sequence TCR repertoires. Each donor's leukapheresis produced roughly between roughly 0.85 and 10 billion PBMCs. Overall results and qualifications from the work: The genetic and exposure-history diversity represented was limited by the small number of donors. Sampling was limited to blood, and TCR repertoires in tissue likely differ from TCR repertoires in blood. Naive subsets generally had larger estimated clonotype richness than memory subsets did. When a few donors were compared, the shared fraction of clonotypes was around 5% for naive CD4, 3% to 4% for naive CD8, 2.3% for memory CD4, and 0.35% to 0.5% for memory CD8. Pairwise subsampling indicated that sequencing depth was expected to affect the degree of clonotype sharing among donors. Rarefaction of sorted-subset datasets indicated incomplete sequencing despite the large sequencing depth. Clonotypes shared by all four sorted-subset donors showed higher generation probabilities than non-shared clonotypes.

For this clone: Its antigen is currently not known. The input lacks base qualities; no much larger clone sits a single base away.

Donors were healthy HIV-negative adults with no recently reported acute infections or vaccinations. All donors were Caucasian adults living in Nashville, Tennessee, USA. CD4+ T cells were enriched through magnetic negative selection, after which naive cells were positively selected on CD45RA and the remaining negative fraction served as the memory subset. Blood was obtained by leukapheresis, after which PBMCs were separated by Ficoll-Histopaque density gradient centrifugation and cryopreserved in liquid nitrogen vapor phase. Purity and quantity of every magnetically sorted T cell population were checked by analytical flow cytometry. From each sorted fraction, genomic DNA was isolated and quantified by UV absorbance on a Nanodrop 2000c. TCR CDR3 regions were amplified from genomic DNA by multiplex PCR using the deep immunoSEQ assay. For each cell subset, the extracted genomic DNA was distributed evenly across all wells of several immunoSEQ 96-well plates, and each plate served as one replicate. For sorted subsets, roughly 0.2 ug genomic DNA, equal to some 28,000 T cell genomes, was loaded into each replicate PCR. The purified libraries were quantified using a Qubit 3.0 fluorometer, sized with a Bioanalyzer 2100, and then quantified again using the KAPA Library Quantification kit. Every immunoSEQ 96-well plate was sequenced on a separate single-read 150-cycle Illumina NextSeq 550 flow cell. The paper's data handling went like this. Because the immunoSEQ output included only junctional sequences and no quality scores, the filtering could not be the same as the filtering used for full-length reads. Sequences were annotated with PyIR, a Python wrapper for IgBLAST v1.9, using IMGT germline references to assign V/J genes and CDR3. Any read was removed if the V/J assignment was weak (E-value above 1e-6), the CDR3 was missing, or the read contained stop codons, out-of-frame junctions, or ambiguous translated residues. A V3J clonotype was defined by an identical inferred V gene, J gene, and CDR3 amino acid sequence. The percentage overlap between two repertoires was calculated by dividing the number of shared unique clonotypes by the size of the smaller repertoire. Repertoire richness was assessed with RTK rarefaction, the Chao1 estimator, and Recon v2.1 estimates of unobserved clonotypes. Generation probabilities were computed with OLGA for all TCRbeta clonotypes obtained by the gDNA method from a few donors. As stored in TCRdb, this immuneACCESS dataset retains in-frame rearrangements with V and J assigned. A fraction of the clones does not appear; measured against another copy, unresolved V genes explain less than half of the discrepancy, and the remainder lacks a known reason. V, J and clone size reflect that table, while D and trimming were determined from the DNA. A total of 2 million to 2.5 million clones appear in this sample, 95% of them only once. The top ten constitute 0.1% to 0.15% of the sample.

The junction carries 10 bases between V and J, which are trimmed by 8 bases and 3 bases respectively. The cysteine opens and the phenylalanine closes a CDR3 of 13 amino acids. The kept DNA is CDR3 alone, 39 bases in frame from the first base. The germline V gene specifies ENHRY as CDR1 and SYGVKD as CDR2. The rearranged chain carries TRBV10-3 and TRBJ1-4; D gene: possibly TRBD1, on 6 matching bases. Sequencing was done on a sample of naive CD4+ T cells sorted from blood. In light of the paper, this sample's cell subset or site label describes: CD45RA+ positively selected. This clonotype was sampled from a man between 18 and 29 years old in good health. The CDR3 here reads CAIQSGANEKLFF. The DNA sequence is as follows: TGTGCCATCCAATCAGGGGCTAATGAAAAACTGTTTTTT.